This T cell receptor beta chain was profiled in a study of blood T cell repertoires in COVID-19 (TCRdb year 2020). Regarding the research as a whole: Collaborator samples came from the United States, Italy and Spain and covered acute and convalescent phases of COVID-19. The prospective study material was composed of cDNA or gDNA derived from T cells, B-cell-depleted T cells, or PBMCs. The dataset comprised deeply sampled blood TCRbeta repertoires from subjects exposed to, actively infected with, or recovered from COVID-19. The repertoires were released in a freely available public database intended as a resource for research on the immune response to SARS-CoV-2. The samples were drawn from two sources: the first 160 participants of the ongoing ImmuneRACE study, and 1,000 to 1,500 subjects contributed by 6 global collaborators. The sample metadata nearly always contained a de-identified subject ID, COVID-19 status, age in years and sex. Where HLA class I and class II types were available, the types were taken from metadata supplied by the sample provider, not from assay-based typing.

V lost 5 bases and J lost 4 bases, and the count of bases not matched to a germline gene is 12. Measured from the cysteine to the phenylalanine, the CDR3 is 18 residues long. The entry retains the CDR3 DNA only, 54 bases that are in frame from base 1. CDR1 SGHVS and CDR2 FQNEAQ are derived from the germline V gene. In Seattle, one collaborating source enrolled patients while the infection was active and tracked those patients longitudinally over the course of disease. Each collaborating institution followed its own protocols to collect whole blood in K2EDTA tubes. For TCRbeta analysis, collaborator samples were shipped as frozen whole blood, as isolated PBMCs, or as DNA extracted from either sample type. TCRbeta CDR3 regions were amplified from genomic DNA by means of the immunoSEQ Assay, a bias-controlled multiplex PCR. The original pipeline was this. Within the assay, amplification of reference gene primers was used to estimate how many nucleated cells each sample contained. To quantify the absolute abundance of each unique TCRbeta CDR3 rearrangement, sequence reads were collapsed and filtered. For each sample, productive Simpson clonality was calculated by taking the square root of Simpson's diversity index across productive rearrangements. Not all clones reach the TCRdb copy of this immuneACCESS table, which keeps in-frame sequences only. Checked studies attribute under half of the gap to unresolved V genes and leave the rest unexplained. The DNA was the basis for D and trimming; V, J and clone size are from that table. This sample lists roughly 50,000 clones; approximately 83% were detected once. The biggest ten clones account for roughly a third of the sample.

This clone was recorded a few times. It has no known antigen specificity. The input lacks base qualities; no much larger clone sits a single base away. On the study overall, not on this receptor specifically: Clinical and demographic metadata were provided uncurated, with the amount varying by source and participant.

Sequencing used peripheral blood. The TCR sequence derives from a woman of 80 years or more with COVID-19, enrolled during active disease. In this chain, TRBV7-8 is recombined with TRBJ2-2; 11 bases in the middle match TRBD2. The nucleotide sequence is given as TGTGCCAGCAGCCGAGACCCTTTTAGCGGGGGGGTCACCGGGGAGCTGTTTTTT. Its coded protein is CASSRDPFSGGVTGELFF.